This TCR beta chain originates from a study of CD8 T cells in Susac syndrome (dated by TCRdb to about 2019). Looking at the study overall: Of the Susac syndrome patients who were sequenced, under ten were in clinical remission while more than five had clinically active disease. At the time of blood withdrawal, Susac syndrome patients were either therapy-naive, taking corticosteroids (with some also receiving IVIg), or on IVIg alone. Whether CD8+ T cell activation and differentiation in Susac syndrome was antigen driven was tested using repertoire sequencing. General study outcomes and caveats: In patients with Susac syndrome, the CD4+ T cell repertoire showed no detectable clonal expansion. The number of individuals in the TCR sequencing and HLA analysis was acknowledged as relatively small.

In the germline V gene (reference sequence), CDR1 corresponds to GTSNPN and CDR2 to SVGIG. Reading from cysteine to phenylalanine, the CDR3 counts 15 amino acids. Left in the record is the CDR3 DNA by itself, 45 bases read in frame from the first base. The germline V end is reduced by 2 bases and the J end by 7 bases; junction bases left unmatched: 9. RNA was extracted using the RNeasy kit, and roughly 0.5 to 1 ug of the RNA was reverse transcribed with random hexamers. The immunoSEQ multiplex PCR assay, covering 54 Vbeta and 13 Jbeta segments, was used to amplify TCR beta CDR3 regions. PCR amplification bias was corrected using a synthetic template baseline for primer optimization and computational correction. Processing in the source paper ran as follows. Reads were annotated to V, D and J genes per IMGT and analyzed with immunoSEQ Analyzer, keeping only productive sequences. Clonality was calculated as one minus the Shannon entropy normalized by log2 of the number of productive unique sequences. For each patient and control, public and private clones were evaluated within the 100 most prevalent clones. Clones were defined as Susac-specific if absent from the healthy and MS cohorts, from 900 to 1,300 published viral clones and from other ImmuneACCESS disease sequences. The public reads were quality trimmed at Q25 with fastp and then assembled into clones with MiXCR by TCRdb, keeping productive beta chains. Duplicate CDR3 protein sequences are folded into a single record with the most common DNA and genes. The authors' filters were not applied to this entry. For this sample the table gives 100,000 to 150,000 distinct CDR3 sequences, of which 96% were detected only once. About 0.13% of the sample is held by the ten biggest clonotypes.

As to this clonotype: Its antigen remains undetermined. Base qualities are not provided; no much larger clone lies one nucleotide away.

High-throughput TCR beta sequencing profiled peripheral blood CD8+ and CD4+ T cells from healthy donors, Susac syndrome patients and multiple sclerosis patients. The Susac syndrome patients fulfilled recently defined diagnostic criteria for definite or probable disease. CD8+ TEMRA cells were enriched by FACS, while bulk CD8+ and CD4+ T cells were purified by magnetic negative isolation. Blood was drawn into EDTA tubes, processed within 24 hours, and PBMCs were isolated by density gradient centrifugation. PBMCs intended for TCR sequencing were cryopreserved in liquid nitrogen and were subsequently thawed in a 37 degrees C water bath. A purity of at least 90% was achieved for sorted or isolated CD4+, CD8+ and CD8+ TEMRA cells.

The clonotype was recovered from a human donor with Susac syndrome. The material sequenced was CD4+ T cells from PBMCs. This chain joins TRBV30 to TRBJ2-4; 9 junctional bases match TRBD2. The CDR3 here reads CAWSPLAGLGNIQYF. The bases are TGTGCCTGGAGTCCGCTAGCGGGACTCGGGAACATTCAGTACTTC.